The 25 T cell receptor beta chains given below trace back to one sample, sequenced in a study of cytomegalovirus exposure and HLA in healthy donors. The PCR ran on 60 Vbeta and 13 Jbeta primers. Data came from immunoSEQ multiplex PCR; TCRdb stores just in-frame clones and leaves some out. The sample holds around 80,000 clones; approximately 65% are singletons and the top ten take 4.4%. Sequenced input: PBMCs. These receptors came from a male donor in good health and CMV-seropositive.

This chain joins TRBV28 and TRBJ2-3, with 7 bases identical to TRBD2. The CDR3 is made up of 14 amino acids. CDR1 and CDR2 (germline): MDHEN, SYDVKM. With 3 bases clipped from V and 4 bases from J, the junction kept 4 bases outside the gene matches. CDR3 sequence (DNA): TGTGCCAGCAGTTTGAGCGGGAAGGCAGATACGCAGTATTTT. This gives the protein CASSLSGKADTQYF.

V is TRBV28 and J is TRBJ2-7; TRBD2 aligns across 7 bases. Germline V gene lookup returns CDR1 MDHEN and CDR2 SYDVKM. The CDR3 has 15 residues. V was clipped by 5 bases and J by 4 bases; unmatched bases: 11. The CDR3 nucleotides are TGTGCCAGCAGTACCCCCGGCGGGGGAGAATACGAGCAGTACTTC. It codes for CASSTPGGGEYEQYF. Using reference TRBV28 and TRBJ2-7 for the parts outside the CDR3, the full variable domain is DVKVTQSSRYLVKRTGEKVFLECVQDMDHENMFWYRQDPGLGLRLIYFSYDVKMKEKGDIPEGYSVSREKKERFSLILESASTNQTSMYLCASSTPGGGEYEQYFGPGTRLTVT.

This sequence joins TRBV29-1 and TRBJ1-2; TRBD1 aligns across 8 bases. Trimming took 5 bases from V and 8 from J; bases not matched to a gene: 7. CDR1 is SQVTM, CDR2 ANQGSEA, per germline. The CDR3 is made up of 12 amino acids. The CDR3, as DNA: TGCAGCGTTACAGGGGGTCCGGGGGGCTACACCTTC. Amino acid sequence: CSVTGGPGGYTF.

V is TRBV9 and J is TRBJ2-5; tentatively, D is TRBD2 (7 bases). The V end was cut by 0 bases, the J end by 5 bases, with 11 bases between. The CDR3 consists of 14 residues. From germline, CDR1 is SGDLS and CDR2 YYNGEE. CDR3 in DNA: TGTGCCAGCAGCGTAGAGGGGGGGCCGGAGACCCAGTACTTC. This codes for CASSVEGGPETQYF. The full variable domain, completed using reference TRBV9 and TRBJ2-5, is DSGVTQTPKHLITATGQRVTLRCSPRSGDLSVYWYQQSLDQGLQFLIQYYNGEERAKGNILERFSAQQFPDLHSELNLSSLELGDSALYFCASSVEGGPETQYFGPGTRLLVL.

The chain couples TRBV9 to TRBJ2-7, with D perhaps matching TRBD2 (5 bases). The germline CDR1 and CDR2 sequences are SGDLS and YYNGEE. The CDR3 length is 14 residues. V was trimmed by 3 bases and J by 5 bases, leaving 15 bases between them. The CDR3: CASSARLIPDEQYF. In nucleotides, the CDR3 is TGTGCCAGCAGCGCAAGACTAATACCGGACGAGCAGTACTTC.

The V call is TRBV19, the J call TRBJ1-1, with D perhaps TRBD1 (6 bases). The CDR3 consists of 19 residues. Germline assignment: CDR1 LNHDA and CDR2 SQIVND (reference sequence). The V end lost 8 bases, the J end lost 0 bases, and 28 bases lay between the germline ends. CDR3 sequence reads: CASVRTEFSSPFVNTEAFF. In DNA, the CDR3 is TGTGCCAGTGTCCGGACAGAATTTTCTTCTCCCTTCGTGAACACTGAAGCTTTCTTT.

This clone was counted a few times. The chain couples TRBV28 to TRBJ1-4; 12 bases agree with TRBD1. CDR3 length: 17 residues. Germline V CDR1 and CDR2: MDHEN, SYDVKM. Germline trimming cut 2 bases from V and 7 bases from J; bases unmatched to any gene: 8. The CDR3 region is CASSLPGQGASSEKLFF. The CDR3 DNA is TGTGCCAGCAGTTTACCGGGACAGGGGGCCAGTAGTGAAAAACTGTTTTTT.

CDR3 loop: CASIPSGTADTQYF. Here the CDR3 DNA reads TGTGCCAGCATCCCCAGCGGGACGGCAGATACGCAGTATTTT. The V gene is TRBV5-6, the J gene TRBJ2-3, with TRBD2 matching over 7 bases. Germline CDR1 is SGHDT and CDR2 is YYEEEE. Germline trimming cut 6 bases from V and 4 bases from J; bases unmatched to any gene: 8. The CDR3 sequence is 14 residues long. Variable domain in full (rest from reference TRBV5-6 and TRBJ2-3): DAGVTQSPTHLIKTRGQQVTLRCSPKSGHDTVSWYQQALGQGPQFIFQYYEEEERQRGNFPDRFSGHQFPNYSSELNVNALLLGDSALYLCASIPSGTADTQYFGPGTRLTVL.

V usage is TRBV30 and J usage is TRBJ2-7; perhaps TRBD2 as D (7 bases). The CDR3 spans 11 residues. CDR1 GTSNPN and CDR2 SVGIG come from the germline V gene (reference sequence). Trimming shortened V by 5 bases and J by 7 bases, and 12 bases separated the two germline ends. Here the CDR3 DNA reads TGTGCCTGGGGGGGGGCTGCTGAGCAGTACTTC. It yields the protein CAWGGAAEQYF.

This rearrangement joins TRBV25-1 to TRBJ2-1, with a possible D match to TRBD1 (5 bases). Trimming removed 2 bases from V and 4 bases from J, with 6 bases in between. The CDR3 runs 13 residues. The germline V gene has CDR1 MGHDK and CDR2 SYGVNS. The CDR3 region is CASSEQGYNEQFF. DNA of the CDR3: TGTGCCAGCAGTGAACAGGGTTACAATGAGCAGTTCTTC.

The chain uses TRBV30 and TRBJ1-4, with D possibly matching TRBD1 (6 bases). The CDR3 totals 16 residues. Germline V gene data show CDR1 as GTSNPN and CDR2 as SVGIG (reference sequence). Deletions cut 2 bases from V and 8 bases from J, with 21 bases between. The CDR3 region is CAWSNPRGGRREKLFF. CDR3 sequence (DNA): TGTGCCTGGAGTAACCCCCGCGGGGGCAGGAGAGAAAAACTGTTTTTT. Complete variable domain (other parts from reference TRBV30 and TRBJ1-4): SQTIHQWPATLVQPVGSPLSLECTVEGTSNPNLYWYRQAAGRGLQLLFYSVGIGQISSEVPQNLSASRPQDRQFILSSKKLLLSDSGFYLCAWSNPRGGRREKLFFGSGTQLSVL.

CDR3 in DNA: TGTGCCAGCTCACCCAGGGGGCGCGACTACAATGAGCAGTTCTTC. Translating it yields CASSPRGRDYNEQFF. The V call is TRBV18, the J call TRBJ2-1; 8 bases are a match to TRBD1. This CDR3 is 15 amino acids long. Germline V gene data show CDR1 as KGHSH and CDR2 as LQKENI. After removal of 3 bases from V and 3 bases from J, the junction contained 4 bases not matched to a gene.

The rearrangement uses TRBV18 and TRBJ1-1, with D perhaps matching TRBD1 (6 bases). V lost 1 base to trimming and J lost 3 bases, with 12 bases between them. CDR1 is KGHSH and CDR2 is LQKENI in the germline V gene. The CDR3 is made up of 15 amino acids. The DNA of the CDR3 is TGTGCCAGCTCACCACGGCAGGGGAGTGACACTGAAGCTTTCTTT. Encoded protein: CASSPRQGSDTEAFF.

This chain links TRBV2 with TRBJ2-1; perhaps TRBD1 as D (5 bases). The CDR3 sequence is 12 residues long. The ends were cut back, 5 bases at V and 7 bases at J, with 9 bases in the middle. Germline CDR1 is SNHLY and CDR2 is FYNNEI. The CDR3 loop is CASSRRQNEQFF. The CDR3 DNA reads TGTGCCAGCAGTCGTCGACAGAATGAGCAGTTCTTC.

This clone appeared many times. The J gene is TRBJ2-3, the V gene TRBV18; D is possibly TRBD2 (5 bases). V was pared by 4 bases and J by 5 bases, with 19 bases between. The germline V gene encodes CDR1 KGHSH and CDR2 LQKENI. The CDR3 runs to 16 residues. CDR3 nucleotide sequence: TGTGCCAGCTCACGAGCTAGCCCTGGAGAGAGAGATACGCAGTATTTT. Translating it yields CASSRASPGERDTQYF.

This clone showed up many times. The chain employs TRBV9 and TRBJ1-4, with 10 bases matching TRBD1. The germline gives CDR1 SGDLS, CDR2 YYNGEE. The CDR3 consists of 14 residues. V trimming: 3 bases; J trimming: 4 bases; junction bases outside the gene matches: 0. The CDR3 loop reads CASSGTGGNEKLFF. The CDR3 DNA reads TGTGCCAGCAGCGGGACAGGGGGTAATGAAAAACTGTTTTTT.

This chain uses TRBV29-1 with TRBJ1-2; D gene uncertain. The V end lost 8 bases, the J end lost 2 bases, and 18 bases lay between the germline ends. The CDR3 sequence is 14 residues long. Looked up from germline, CDR1 is SQVTM and CDR2 is ANQGSEA. CDR3 nucleotides: TGCAGCACGACCCCCTTGGGCAGGAACTATGGCTACACCTTC. Translating it yields CSTTPLGRNYGYTF. Filled out from reference TRBV29-1 and TRBJ1-2, the complete variable domain reads SAVISQKPSRDICQRGTSLTIQCQVDSQVTMMFWYRQQPGQSLTLIATANQGSEATYESGFVIDKFPISRPNLTFSTLTVSNMSPEDSSIYLCSTTPLGRNYGYTFGSGTRLTVV.

This chain connects TRBV5-1 to TRBJ2-5, with 10 bases aligning to TRBD1. The DNA end lines up better with TRBJ2-7; the J call may be wrong. The CDR3 is 18 amino acids. CDR1 SGHRS and CDR2 YFSETQ come from the germline V gene. The CDR3 DNA reads TGCGCCAGCAGCTTGGTGCTCCTAGGGACAGGGGATTCCTACGAGCAGTACTTC. Translation: CASSLVLLGTGDSYEQYF.

V and J are TRBV19 and TRBJ1-1, with a tentative D call TRBD1 (6 bases). V lost 5 bases and J 4 bases, leaving 8 bases between the germline ends. This CDR3 contains 12 residues. Germline CDR1 reads LNHDA; CDR2 reads SQIVND (reference sequence). CDR3 in amino acids: CASSGGATEAFF. The CDR3 DNA reads TGTGCCAGTAGTGGGGGGGCCACTGAAGCTTTCTTT. Looking up the rest from reference TRBV19 and TRBJ1-1 gives the full variable domain: DGGITQSPKYLFRKEGQNVTLSCEQNLNHDAMYWYRQDPGQGLRLIYYSQIVNDFQKGDIAEGYSVSREKKESFPLTVTSAQKNPTAFYLCASSGGATEAFFGQGTRLTVV.

The rearrangement joins TRBV14 to TRBJ1-3, with D hard to call. V gave up 2 bases and J gave up 4 bases, with 15 bases separating them. Per the germline V gene, CDR1 is SGHDN and CDR2 is FVKESK. This CDR3 contains 16 residues. CDR3 sequence: CASSQSAAINGNTIYF. The CDR3 coding sequence is TGTGCCAGCAGCCAATCGGCGGCGATTAACGGAAACACCATATATTTT.

The chain has TRBV5-6 and TRBJ2-7; 11 nucleotides agree with TRBD1. The CDR3 spans 17 residues. The V and J ends lost 3 bases and 0 bases, in that order; junction bases with no gene match: 8. Per the germline V gene, CDR1 is SGHDT and CDR2 is YYEEEE. The CDR3 DNA reads TGTGCCAGCAGCTCTGGGACAGGGGGGGAAACCTCCTACGAGCAGTACTTC. Its translation is CASSSGTGGETSYEQYF.

The chain recombines TRBV6-5 with TRBJ2-1; D gene unclear. V lost 6 bases and J 9 bases, leaving 12 bases between the germline ends. The V gene's germline CDR1 is MNHEY and CDR2 SVGAGI. The CDR3 runs to 12 residues. The CDR3 nucleotides read TGTGCCAGCAGGGCACCGCTCAGTGAGCAGTTCTTC. Residues: CASRAPLSEQFF.

The sample holds a few counts of this clone. The chain has TRBV5-4 and TRBJ1-2; 8 bases agree with TRBD1. V shed 3 bases, J shed 4 bases, and the junction held 11 bases outside the gene matches. The CDR3 sequence is 16 residues long. Germline assignment: CDR1 SGHNT and CDR2 YYREEE (reference sequence). The CDR3 bases are TGTGCCAGCAGCTCTGGGGGGACAGGATCCACCTATGGCTACACCTTC. Translated, it gives CASSSGGTGSTYGYTF.

The chain uses TRBV29-1 and TRBJ1-2, with 10 bases matching TRBD1. The germline V gene has CDR1 SQVTM and CDR2 ANQGSEA. The CDR3 runs 14 residues. V shed 8 bases, J shed 4 bases, and the junction held 10 bases outside the gene matches. CDR3: CSIFGQGEIYGYTF. The DNA of the CDR3 is TGCAGCATTTTTGGACAGGGGGAGATCTATGGCTACACCTTC. Using reference TRBV29-1 and TRBJ1-2 for the parts outside the CDR3, the full variable domain is SAVISQKPSRDICQRGTSLTIQCQVDSQVTMMFWYRQQPGQSLTLIATANQGSEATYESGFVIDKFPISRPNLTFSTLTVSNMSPEDSSIYLCSIFGQGEIYGYTFGSGTRLTVV.

CDR3: CASTIAESTDTQYF. For the CDR3, the DNA is TGCGCCAGCACCATAGCAGAAAGCACAGATACGCAGTATTTT. The chain carries TRBV5-1 and TRBJ2-3; D unresolved. V shed 6 bases and J shed 0 bases, with 11 bases lying between them. CDR3 length: 14 amino acids. Germline V gene lookup returns CDR1 SGHRS and CDR2 YFSETQ.